The 9 T cell receptor beta chains in this list originate from one sample, sequenced in a study of CDR3 diversity in severe acne. TCRdb independently ran MiXCR on the PCR reads; one entry per CDR3 protein. The table has over 90,000 distinct CDR3 sequences, 45% to 60% seen once. The sequencing sample was made of blood. The receptors derive from a male donor with acne.

This clonotype was counted between two and nine times. The chain links TRBV9 to TRBJ2-3, with 9 positions matching TRBD1. The trim removed 3 bases at V and 2 bases at J, leaving 7 bases unmatched. Germline assignment: CDR1 SGDLS and CDR2 YYNGEE. The CDR3 is 16 amino acids. CDR3 amino acids: CASSAQQGAYTDTQYF. In DNA form, the CDR3 reads TGTGCCAGCAGCGCACAACAGGGGGCCTACACAGATACGCAGTATTTT.

This clonotype occurred a few times. J is TRBJ2-3 and V is TRBV2; TRBD2 aligns across 11 bases. The CDR3 length is 19 residues. Germline trimming cut 7 bases from V and 2 bases from J; bases unmatched to any gene: 17. Germline V gene lookup returns CDR1 SNHLY and CDR2 FYNNEI. CDR3: CASKSRDLAGGGVTDTQYF. CDR3 coding DNA: TGTGCCAGCAAAAGTCGCGACCTAGCGGGAGGAGGGGTCACAGATACGCAGTATTTT. Combining the CDR3 with reference TRBV2 and TRBJ2-3 gives the whole variable domain EPEVTQTPSHQVTQMGQEVILRCVPISNHLYFYWYRQILGQKVEFLVSFYNNEISEKSEIFDDQFSVERPDGSNFTLKIRSTKLEDSAMYFCASKSRDLAGGGVTDTQYFGPGTRLTVL.

This chain uses TRBV5-1 with TRBJ2-1, with TRBD2 matching over 11 bases. V gave up 0 bases and J gave up 9 bases; unmatched junction bases: 5. Germline lookup yields CDR1 SGHRS and CDR2 YFSETQ. The CDR3 runs to 15 residues. Here the CDR3 DNA reads TGCGCCAGCAGCTTGGGGGGACTAGCGGTCCCTGAGCAGTTCTTC. Amino acids: CASSLGGLAVPEQFF.

This clonotype was picked up many times. The V and J genes are TRBV20-1 and TRBJ2-2; D might be TRBD2 (5 bases). CDR3 length: 16 residues. Germline values: CDR1 DFQATT, CDR2 SNEGSKA (reference sequence). V gave up 0 bases and J gave up 3 bases, with 14 bases separating them. The CDR3 DNA is TGCAGTGCTAGAGACCATCAGCGGAGTTACACCGGGGAGCTGTTTTTT. This encodes CSARDHQRSYTGELFF.

The chain recombines TRBV2 with TRBJ2-5, with 14 positions matching TRBD2. The CDR3 covers 15 residues. V trimming: 4 bases; J trimming: 5 bases; junction bases outside the gene matches: 3. CDR1 SNHLY and CDR2 FYNNEI come from the germline V gene. This chain's CDR3 is CASSGTSGRLETQYF. The CDR3 nucleotides are TGTGCCAGCAGTGGGACTAGCGGGAGGTTGGAGACCCAGTACTTC. The variable domain in full, completed from reference TRBV2 and TRBJ2-5, reads EPEVTQTPSHQVTQMGQEVILRCVPISNHLYFYWYRQILGQKVEFLVSFYNNEISEKSEIFDDQFSVERPDGSNFTLKIRSTKLEDSAMYFCASSGTSGRLETQYFGPGTRLLVL.

Worth noting for this clonotype: This may be a read error, as it is one base from a much larger clone. CDR3 DNA sequence: TGTGCCAGTAGTTCGGGACAGGGTGGGACCCAGCCCCAGCATTTT. This gives the protein CASSSGQGGTQPQHF. V and J are TRBV19 and TRBJ1-5; 9 nucleotides match TRBD1. The V segment lost 5 bases and the J segment 7 bases; nucleotides outside the gene matches: 9. CDR3 length: 15 residues. Per the germline V gene, CDR1 is LNHDA and CDR2 is SQIVND (reference sequence). Looking up the rest from reference TRBV19 and TRBJ1-5 gives the full variable domain: DGGITQSPKYLFRKEGQNVTLSCEQNLNHDAMYWYRQDPGQGLRLIYYSQIVNDFQKGDIAEGYSVSREKKESFPLTVTSAQKNPTAFYLCASSSGQGGTQPQHFGDGTRLSIL.

J is TRBJ2-1 and V is TRBV15; D is uncertain. Germline CDR1 reads LNHNV; CDR2 reads YYDKDF (reference sequence). The CDR3 length is 14 residues. V was clipped by 3 bases and J by 3 bases, with 9 bases between them. The CDR3: CATSSVGSYNEQFF. In DNA form, the CDR3 reads TGTGCCACCAGCAGCGTAGGCAGCTACAATGAGCAGTTCTTC. Drawing the rest from reference TRBV15 and TRBJ2-1, the complete variable domain is DAMVIQNPRYQVTQFGKPVTLSCSQTLNHNVMYWYQQKSSQAPKLLFHYYDKDFNNEADTPDNFQSRRPNTSFCFLDIRSPGLGDTAMYLCATSSVGSYNEQFFGPGTRLTVL.

The J gene is TRBJ1-2, the V gene TRBV29-1; 10 bases align to TRBD1. The germline CDR1 and CDR2 sequences are SQVTM and ANQGSEA. This CDR3 has 14 residues. V lost 6 bases and J lost 3; bases outside the gene matches: 7. The CDR3 nucleotides read TGCAGCGTGGCCGGGACAGGGGATCACTATGGCTACACCTTC. It translates to CSVAGTGDHYGYTF.

This chain connects TRBV10-3 to TRBJ2-7, with D possibly TRBD1 on 5 matching bases. The CDR3 sequence is 12 residues long. Germline V gene lookup returns CDR1 ENHRY and CDR2 SYGVKD. V was clipped by 2 bases and J by 9 bases, with 11 bases between them. CDR3 coding DNA: TGTGCCATCAGTGAGGGACATGGCGGGCAGTACTTC. Its translation: CAISEGHGGQYF.